A single sample gave rise to the 20 T cell receptor beta chains below, sequenced in a study of Ad26.COV2.S vaccination and SARS-CoV-2 variants. Sequencing used immunoSEQ multiplex PCR; TCRdb keeps in-frame clones, though not all of them. The table lists hundreds of thousands of clones, approximately 90% of them singletons. The treatment was: 15 to 20 received Ad26.COV2.S at low or high dose, single or two shots; about 5 received placebo; per-sample allocation not given. Collection of samples fell on day 63 after the first vaccine or placebo injection. The specimen comprised peripheral blood, sampled in a trial of Ad26.COV2.S vaccine versus placebo. The origin of the receptors is a person aged 18-65 years who received the Ad26.COV2.S COVID-19 vaccine or a placebo.

The rearrangement joins TRBV18 to TRBJ2-7; D ambiguous. The CDR3 runs 14 residues. Germline-derived CDR1 and CDR2 are KGHSH and LQKENI. Trimming cost V 2 bases and J 1 base, with 9 bases left between them. CDR3 DNA: TGTGCCAGCTCACCAGGGGTTACGTCCTACGAGCAGTACTTC. Protein product: CASSPGVTSYEQYF. Together with reference TRBV18 and TRBJ2-7, the CDR3 gives the full variable domain: NAGVMQNPRHLVRRRGQEARLRCSPMKGHSHVYWYRQLPEEGLKFMVYLQKENIIDESGMPKERFSAEFPKEGPSILRIQQVVRGDSAAYFCASSPGVTSYEQYFGPGTRLTVT.

This chain uses TRBV12-3 or TRBV12-4 with TRBJ1-1; D may be TRBD1 (5 bases). The V and J ends lost 6 bases and 1 base respectively, with 9 bases between them. This CDR3 has 13 amino acids. CDR3 in amino acids: CASRIDRNTEAFF. CDR3 in DNA: TGTGCCAGCAGGATAGACAGGAACACTGAAGCTTTCTTT.

CDR3: CASSSLDRGSEAFF. In nucleotides, the CDR3 is TGTGCCAGCAGTTCACTGGACAGGGGCTCTGAAGCTTTCTTT. This rearrangement joins TRBV28 to TRBJ1-1, with 9 positions matching TRBD1. Per germline, CDR1 MDHEN and CDR2 SYDVKM. Trimming at V came to 4 bases and at J to 6 bases, leaving 6 bases not matched to a gene. The CDR3 covers 14 residues.

The V call is TRBV9, the J call TRBJ2-7; D gene uncertain. Trimming took 0 bases from V and 6 from J, leaving 7 bases between them. This CDR3 region has 12 residues. CDR1 and CDR2 (germline): SGDLS, YYNGEE. The CDR3 loop reads CASSVGPGEQYF. The CDR3 DNA reads as TGTGCCAGCAGCGTAGGTCCAGGCGAGCAGTACTTC. Based on the CDR3 plus reference TRBV9 and TRBJ2-7, the full variable domain is DSGVTQTPKHLITATGQRVTLRCSPRSGDLSVYWYQQSLDQGLQFLIQYYNGEERAKGNILERFSAQQFPDLHSELNLSSLELGDSALYFCASSVGPGEQYFGPGTRLTVT.

The J gene is TRBJ1-2, the V gene TRBV10-2, with TRBD1 identical over 12 bases. This CDR3 is 16 amino acids long. Trimming removed 0 bases from V and 7 bases from J; junction bases left unmatched: 6. CDR1 and CDR2 from the germline V gene are WSHSY and SAAADI. The CDR3 coding sequence is TGCGCCAGCAGTGAGTCGACCAGGGACAGGGGGCTTGGCTACACCTTC. This encodes CASSESTRDRGLGYTF.

The chain uses TRBV28 and TRBJ1-1; D gene ambiguous. The CDR3 runs to 13 residues. V was pared by 5 bases and J by 5 bases, with 12 bases between. Germline CDR1 MDHEN, CDR2 SYDVKM. CDR3: CASSDPGLTEAFF. CDR3 DNA: TGTGCCAGCAGTGATCCGGGGTTGACTGAAGCTTTCTTT. The whole variable domain, remainder taken from reference TRBV28 and TRBJ1-1, is DVKVTQSSRYLVKRTGEKVFLECVQDMDHENMFWYRQDPGLGLRLIYFSYDVKMKEKGDIPEGYSVSREKKERFSLILESASTNQTSMYLCASSDPGLTEAFFGQGTRLTVV.

The chain has TRBV18 and TRBJ2-5; the D is unclear. Trimming shortened V by 2 bases and J by 5 bases, and 12 bases separated the two germline ends. From germline, CDR1 is KGHSH and CDR2 LQKENI. The CDR3 is 14 residues long. The CDR3 DNA reads TGTGCCAGCTCACCAGACCGCCTGGGGGAGACCCAGTACTTC. This codes for CASSPDRLGETQYF.

The chain couples TRBV18 to TRBJ2-1; 11 bases line up with TRBD2. Germline loops: CDR1 KGHSH, CDR2 LQKENI. The CDR3 has 15 amino acids. V dropped 3 bases and J dropped 6; count of bases not matched to a gene: 4. The CDR3 loop is CASSPPGTSGNEQFF. The CDR3 region has the DNA TGTGCCAGCTCACCGCCCGGGACTAGCGGCAATGAGCAGTTCTTC.

The V call is TRBV14, the J call TRBJ2-3; the match to TRBD2 covers 7 bases. Germline V lookup: CDR1 SGHDN, CDR2 FVKESK. CDR3 length equals 14 residues. J was trimmed by 6 bases and V by 1 base; bases with no gene match: 4. CDR3 in DNA: TGTGCCAGCAGCCAAGGAGGGAGGGGCGATACGCAGTATTTT. Amino acids: CASSQGGRGDTQYF. Variable domain in full (rest from reference TRBV14 and TRBJ2-3): EAGVTQFPSHSVIEKGQTVTLRCDPISGHDNLYWYRRVMGKEIKFLLHFVKESKQDESGMPNNRFLAERTGGTYSTLKVQPAELEDSGVYFCASSQGGRGDTQYFGPGTRLTVL.

V is TRBV2 and J is TRBJ2-7, with 9 bases identical to TRBD1. The CDR3 has 14 residues. Germline V CDR1 and CDR2: SNHLY, FYNNEI. V lost 6 bases to trimming and J lost 4 bases; unmatched junction nucleotides: 7. DNA of the CDR3: TGTGCCAGCAGAGCAACAGGGGGCGGGTACGAGCAGTACTTC. Protein product: CASRATGGGYEQYF.

This chain uses TRBV9 with TRBJ1-4, with D tentatively TRBD1 (6 bases). Per the germline V gene, CDR1 is SGDLS and CDR2 is YYNGEE. This CDR3 contains 14 residues. Trimming removed 4 bases from V and 4 bases from J, with 11 bases in between. This CDR3 is CASSITGSNEKLFF. In nucleotides, the CDR3 is TGTGCCAGCAGCATAACAGGGAGTAATGAAAAACTGTTTTTT.

The chain joins TRBV27 to TRBJ1-4; tentative D call: TRBD1 (6 bases). CDR1 is MNHEY and CDR2 is SMNVEV in the germline V gene (reference sequence). Trimming stripped 0 bases from V and 7 bases from J, with 18 bases between. The CDR3 totals 17 residues. The CDR3, as DNA: TGTGCCAGCAGTTTATCGGGACGTCAGGGGTTCGGTGAAAAACTGTTTTTT. Translation gives CASSLSGRQGFGEKLFF.

About this clone itself: An end of the junction does not agree with germline; a read error may underlie this. The rearrangement joins TRBV18 to TRBJ2-3, with a possible D match to TRBD1 (6 bases). This CDR3 spans 15 amino acids. Germline CDR1 KGHSH, CDR2 LQKENI. CDR3 region: CASSPQGASTDTQYF. CDR3 nucleotide sequence: TGTGCCAGCTCGCCACAGGGAGCTAGCACAGATACGCAGTATTTT. Full variable domain (outside the CDR3, taken from reference TRBV18 and TRBJ2-3): NAGVMQNPRHLVRRRGQEARLRCSPMKGHSHVYWYRQLPEEGLKFMVYLQKENIIDESGMPKERFSAEFPKEGPSILRIQQVVRGDSAAYFCASSPQGASTDTQYFGPGTRLTVL.

The V gene is TRBV11-3, the J gene TRBJ2-7, with D tentatively TRBD2 (6 bases). The V and J ends lost 2 bases and 6 bases respectively, with 11 bases between them. Germline loops: CDR1 SGHNT, CDR2 YENEEA. This CDR3 is 13 amino acids long. The chain's CDR3 is CASSLLEGFEQYF. In nucleotides, the CDR3 is TGTGCCAGCAGCTTATTGGAGGGATTCGAGCAGTACTTC.

The J gene is TRBJ1-5, the V gene TRBV7-2; D call uncertain. CDR3 size: 13 residues. Trimming removed 1 base at V and 7 bases at J, with 8 bases between. From germline, CDR1 is SGHTA and CDR2 FQGNSA. The chain's CDR3 is CASSLEVVQPQHF. The CDR3 DNA is TGTGCCAGCAGCTTAGAGGTGGTCCAGCCCCAGCATTTT.

The V gene is TRBV2, the J gene TRBJ2-7; 10 nucleotides align to TRBD2. Germline trimming cut 6 bases from V and 2 bases from J; bases unmatched to any gene: 4. CDR1 and CDR2 (germline): SNHLY, FYNNEI. The CDR3 totals 14 residues. CDR3 in DNA: TGTGCCAGCAGCCGGACTAGCGGCGCCTACGAGCAGTACTTC. As protein: CASSRTSGAYEQYF. The whole variable domain, remainder taken from reference TRBV2 and TRBJ2-7, is EPEVTQTPSHQVTQMGQEVILRCVPISNHLYFYWYRQILGQKVEFLVSFYNNEISEKSEIFDDQFSVERPDGSNFTLKIRSTKLEDSAMYFCASSRTSGAYEQYFGPGTRLTVT.

The genes are TRBV7-8 and TRBJ1-4; D is unclear. The germline V gene encodes CDR1 SGHVS and CDR2 FQNEAQ. The V end was cut by 4 bases, the J end by 4 bases, with 13 bases between. The CDR3 is 15 amino acids. The CDR3 here is CASSSDRIRNEKLFF. The CDR3 coding sequence is TGTGCCAGCAGCTCCGACCGAATCCGTAATGAAAAACTGTTTTTT. Together with reference TRBV7-8 and TRBJ1-4, the CDR3 gives the full variable domain: GAGVSQSPRYKVAKRGQDVALRCDPISGHVSLFWYQQALGQGPEFLTYFQNEAQLDKSGLPSDRFFAERPEGSVSTLKIQRTQQEDSAVYLCASSSDRIRNEKLFFGSGTQLSVL.

This clone is a singleton in its sample. The chain employs TRBV19 and TRBJ2-7; 7 nucleotides line up with TRBD2. Germline V gene data show CDR1 as LNHDA and CDR2 as SQIVND (reference sequence). This CDR3 is 15 amino acids long. The V gene end was trimmed by 4 bases and the J gene end by 0 bases; junction bases not matched to a gene: 6. CDR3 region: CASSTLAESSYEQYF. The CDR3 DNA reads TGTGCCAGTAGTACTCTAGCGGAGAGCTCCTACGAGCAGTACTTC. The variable domain in full, completed from reference TRBV19 and TRBJ2-7, reads DGGITQSPKYLFRKEGQNVTLSCEQNLNHDAMYWYRQDPGQGLRLIYYSQIVNDFQKGDIAEGYSVSREKKESFPLTVTSAQKNPTAFYLCASSTLAESSYEQYFGPGTRLTVT.

The rearrangement uses TRBV5-6 and TRBJ2-1, with D perhaps matching TRBD1 (6 bases). CDR3 size: 14 residues. Trimming pared 2 bases from V and 4 bases from J, leaving 10 bases between. Germline V gives CDR1 SGHDT, CDR2 YYEEEE. The CDR3: CASSFVGGYNEQFF. For the CDR3, the DNA is TGTGCCAGCAGCTTTGTAGGGGGTTACAATGAGCAGTTCTTC. Full variable domain (remainder filled in from reference TRBV5-6 and TRBJ2-1): DAGVTQSPTHLIKTRGQQVTLRCSPKSGHDTVSWYQQALGQGPQFIFQYYEEEERQRGNFPDRFSGHQFPNYSSELNVNALLLGDSALYLCASSFVGGYNEQFFGPGTRLTVL.

The chain carries TRBV24-1 and TRBJ2-1; D remains ambiguous. CDR1 is KGHDR and CDR2 is SFDVKD in the germline V gene. V dropped 0 bases and J dropped 13 bases, with 12 bases sitting between them. The length of the CDR3 is 13 residues. This CDR3 is CATSDLPSNTQFF. DNA of the CDR3: TGTGCCACCAGTGATTTGCCGTCCAACACTCAGTTCTTC.